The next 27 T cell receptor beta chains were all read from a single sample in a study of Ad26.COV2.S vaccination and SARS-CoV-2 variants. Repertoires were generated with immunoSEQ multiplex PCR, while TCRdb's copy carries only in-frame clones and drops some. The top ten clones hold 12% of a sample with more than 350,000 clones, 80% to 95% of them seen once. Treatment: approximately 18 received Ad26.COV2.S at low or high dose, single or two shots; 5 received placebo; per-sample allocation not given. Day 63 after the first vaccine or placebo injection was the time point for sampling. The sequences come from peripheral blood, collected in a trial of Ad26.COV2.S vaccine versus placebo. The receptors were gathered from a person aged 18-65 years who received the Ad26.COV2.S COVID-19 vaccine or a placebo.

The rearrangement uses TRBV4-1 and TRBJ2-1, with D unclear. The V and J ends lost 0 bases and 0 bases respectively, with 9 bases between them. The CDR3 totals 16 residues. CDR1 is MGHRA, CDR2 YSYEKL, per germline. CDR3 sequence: CASSQDGWDSYNEQFF. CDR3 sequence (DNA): TGCGCCAGCAGCCAAGATGGGTGGGACTCCTACAATGAGCAGTTCTTC.

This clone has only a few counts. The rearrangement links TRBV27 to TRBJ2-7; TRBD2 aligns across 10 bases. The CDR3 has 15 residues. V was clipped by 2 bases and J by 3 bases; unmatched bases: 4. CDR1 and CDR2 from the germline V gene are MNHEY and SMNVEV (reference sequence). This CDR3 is CASSLRTSGYYEQYF. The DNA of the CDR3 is TGTGCCAGCAGTTTACGGACTAGCGGTTACTACGAGCAGTACTTC.

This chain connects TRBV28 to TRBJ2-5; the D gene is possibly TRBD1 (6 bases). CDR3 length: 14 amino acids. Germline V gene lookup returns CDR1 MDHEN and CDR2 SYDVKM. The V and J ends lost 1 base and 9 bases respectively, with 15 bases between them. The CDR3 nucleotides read TGTGCCAGCAGTTTATCTTCAGGGGTTCCAGCCCAGTACTTC. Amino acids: CASSLSSGVPAQYF.

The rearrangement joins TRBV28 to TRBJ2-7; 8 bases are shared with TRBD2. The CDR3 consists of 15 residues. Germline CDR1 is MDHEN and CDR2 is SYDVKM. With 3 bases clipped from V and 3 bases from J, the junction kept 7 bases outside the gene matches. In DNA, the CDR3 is TGTGCCAGCAGTTTGTCCGGGAGGGCCAACTACGAGCAGTACTTC. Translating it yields CASSLSGRANYEQYF.

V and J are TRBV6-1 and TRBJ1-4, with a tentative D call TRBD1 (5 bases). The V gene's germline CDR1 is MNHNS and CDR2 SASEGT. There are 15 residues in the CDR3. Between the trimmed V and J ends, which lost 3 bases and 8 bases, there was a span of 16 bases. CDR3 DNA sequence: TGTGCCAGCAGTGACACTGGTTCCGGGGGGGAAAAACTGTTTTTT. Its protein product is CASSDTGSGGEKLFF.

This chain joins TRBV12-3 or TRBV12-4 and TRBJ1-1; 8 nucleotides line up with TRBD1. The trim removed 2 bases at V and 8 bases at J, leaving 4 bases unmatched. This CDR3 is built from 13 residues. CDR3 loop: CASSLNRGDEAFF. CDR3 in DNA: TGTGCCAGCAGTTTAAACAGGGGGGACGAAGCTTTCTTT.

CDR3 sequence reads: CAISDSLRGANVLTF. In DNA form, the CDR3 reads TGTGCCATCAGTGACTCCCTCCGCGGGGCCAACGTCCTGACTTTC. The chain carries TRBV10-3 and TRBJ2-6; D is unclear. The CDR3 contains 15 residues. Trimming cost V 3 bases and J 4 bases, with 10 bases left between them. Looked up from germline, CDR1 is ENHRY and CDR2 is SYGVKD.

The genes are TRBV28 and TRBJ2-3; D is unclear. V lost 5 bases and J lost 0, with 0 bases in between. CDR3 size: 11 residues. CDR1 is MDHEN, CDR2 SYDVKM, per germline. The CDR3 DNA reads TGTGCCAGCAGTAGCACAGATACGCAGTATTTT. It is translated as CASSSTDTQYF.

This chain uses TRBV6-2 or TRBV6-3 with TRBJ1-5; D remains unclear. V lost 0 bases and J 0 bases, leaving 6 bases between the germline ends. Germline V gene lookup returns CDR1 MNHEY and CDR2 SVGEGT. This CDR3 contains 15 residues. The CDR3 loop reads CASSYSPVSNQPQHF. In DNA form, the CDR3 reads TGTGCCAGCAGTTACTCCCCGGTTAGCAATCAGCCCCAGCATTTT.

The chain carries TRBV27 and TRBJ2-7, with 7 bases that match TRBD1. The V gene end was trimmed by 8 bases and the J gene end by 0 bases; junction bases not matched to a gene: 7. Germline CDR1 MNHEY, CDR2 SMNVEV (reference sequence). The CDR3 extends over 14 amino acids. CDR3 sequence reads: CASAHRGDSYEQYF. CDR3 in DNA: TGTGCCAGCGCCCACAGGGGCGACTCCTACGAGCAGTACTTC.

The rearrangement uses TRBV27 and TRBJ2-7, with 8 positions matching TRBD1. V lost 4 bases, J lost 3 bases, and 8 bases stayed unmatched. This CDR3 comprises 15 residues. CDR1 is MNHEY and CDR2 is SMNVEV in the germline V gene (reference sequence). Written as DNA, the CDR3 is TGTGCCAGCAGTTCACAACACAGGGGGGTCTACGAGCAGTACTTC. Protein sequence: CASSSQHRGVYEQYF.

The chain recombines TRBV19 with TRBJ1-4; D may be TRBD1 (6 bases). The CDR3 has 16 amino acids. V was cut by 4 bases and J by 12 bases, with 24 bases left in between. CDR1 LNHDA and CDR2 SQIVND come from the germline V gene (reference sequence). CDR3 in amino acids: CASSTARTVSSSELFF. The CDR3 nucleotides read TGTGCCAGTAGTACCGCCAGGACAGTCTCATCTTCGGAACTGTTTTTT.

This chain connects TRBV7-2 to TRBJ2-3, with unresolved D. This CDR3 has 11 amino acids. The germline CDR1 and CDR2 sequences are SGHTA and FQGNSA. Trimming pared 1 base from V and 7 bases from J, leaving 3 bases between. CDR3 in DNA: TGTGCCAGCAGCTTAGGATATACGCAGTATTTT. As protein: CASSLGYTQYF.

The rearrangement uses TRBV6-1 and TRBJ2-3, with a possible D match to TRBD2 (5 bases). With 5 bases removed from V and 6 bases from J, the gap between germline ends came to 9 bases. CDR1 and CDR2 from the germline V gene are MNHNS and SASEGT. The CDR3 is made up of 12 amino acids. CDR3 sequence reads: CASSSSGDTQYF. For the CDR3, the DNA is TGTGCCAGCAGTAGTTCGGGGGATACGCAGTATTTT.

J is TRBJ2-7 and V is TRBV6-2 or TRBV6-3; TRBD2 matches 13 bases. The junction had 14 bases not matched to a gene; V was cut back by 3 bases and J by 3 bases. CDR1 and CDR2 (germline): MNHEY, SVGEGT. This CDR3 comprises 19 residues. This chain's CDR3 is CASSYTTSGRSTWDYEQYF. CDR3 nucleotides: TGTGCCAGCAGTTATACGACTAGCGGGAGGAGTACGTGGGACTACGAGCAGTACTTC.

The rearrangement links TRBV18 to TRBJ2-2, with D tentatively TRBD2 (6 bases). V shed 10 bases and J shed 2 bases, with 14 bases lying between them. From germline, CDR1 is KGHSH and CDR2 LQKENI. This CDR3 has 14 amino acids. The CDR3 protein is CATPRDSNTGELFF. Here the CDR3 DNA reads TGTGCCACCCCGAGGGACTCTAACACCGGGGAGCTGTTTTTT.

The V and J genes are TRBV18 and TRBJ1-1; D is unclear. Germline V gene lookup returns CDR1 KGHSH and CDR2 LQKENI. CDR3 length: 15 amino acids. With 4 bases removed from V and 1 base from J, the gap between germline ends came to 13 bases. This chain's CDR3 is CASSRDQTTNTEAFF. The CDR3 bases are TGTGCCAGCTCACGAGATCAGACAACGAACACTGAAGCTTTCTTT.

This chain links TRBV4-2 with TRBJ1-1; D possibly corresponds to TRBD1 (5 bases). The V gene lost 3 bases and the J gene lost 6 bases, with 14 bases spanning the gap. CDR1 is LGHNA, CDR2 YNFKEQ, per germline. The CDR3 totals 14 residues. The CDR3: CASSHAGSRPEAFF. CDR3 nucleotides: TGTGCCAGCAGCCATGCAGGGTCCCGCCCTGAAGCTTTCTTT.

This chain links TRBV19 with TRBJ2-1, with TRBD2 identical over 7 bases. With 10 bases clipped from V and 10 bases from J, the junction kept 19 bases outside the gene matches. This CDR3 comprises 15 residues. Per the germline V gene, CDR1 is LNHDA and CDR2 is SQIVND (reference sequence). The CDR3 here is CATQRASGMSWEQFF. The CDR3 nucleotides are TGTGCCACCCAACGGGCTAGCGGCATGAGTTGGGAGCAGTTCTTC. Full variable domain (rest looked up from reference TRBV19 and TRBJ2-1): DGGITQSPKYLFRKEGQNVTLSCEQNLNHDAMYWYRQDPGQGLRLIYYSQIVNDFQKGDIAEGYSVSREKKESFPLTVTSAQKNPTAFYLCATQRASGMSWEQFFGPGTRLTVL.

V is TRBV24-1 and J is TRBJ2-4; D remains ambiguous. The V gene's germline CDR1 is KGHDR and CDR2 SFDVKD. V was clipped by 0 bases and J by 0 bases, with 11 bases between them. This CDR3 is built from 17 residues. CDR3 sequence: CATSDLRQNLAKNIQYF. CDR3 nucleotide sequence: TGTGCCACCAGTGATTTGCGGCAGAACCTAGCCAAAAACATTCAGTACTTC.

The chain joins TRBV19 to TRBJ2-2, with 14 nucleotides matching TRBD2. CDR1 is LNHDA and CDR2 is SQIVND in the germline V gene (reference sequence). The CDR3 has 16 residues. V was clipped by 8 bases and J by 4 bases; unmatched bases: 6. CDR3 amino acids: CASAGTSGSGTGELFF. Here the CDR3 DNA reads TGTGCCAGTGCCGGGACTAGCGGGAGTGGCACCGGGGAGCTGTTTTTT.

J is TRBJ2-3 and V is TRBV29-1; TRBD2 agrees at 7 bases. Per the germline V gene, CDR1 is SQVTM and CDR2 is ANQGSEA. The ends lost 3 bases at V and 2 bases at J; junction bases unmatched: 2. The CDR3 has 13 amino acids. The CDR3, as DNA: TGCAGCGTTGAGAGCGGGATCACAGATACGCAGTATTTT. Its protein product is CSVESGITDTQYF.

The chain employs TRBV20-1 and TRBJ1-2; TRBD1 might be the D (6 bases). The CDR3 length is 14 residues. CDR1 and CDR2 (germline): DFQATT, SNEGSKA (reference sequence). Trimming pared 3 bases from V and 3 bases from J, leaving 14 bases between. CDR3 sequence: CSASKGGADYGYTF. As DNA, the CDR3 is TGCAGTGCTAGTAAAGGGGGTGCGGACTATGGCTACACCTTC.

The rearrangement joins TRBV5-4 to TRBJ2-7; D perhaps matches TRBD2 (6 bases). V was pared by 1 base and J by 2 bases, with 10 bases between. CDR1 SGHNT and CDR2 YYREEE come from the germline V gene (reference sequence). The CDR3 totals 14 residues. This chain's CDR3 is CASSLRGIPYEQYF. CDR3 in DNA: TGTGCCAGCAGCTTGCGGGGGATCCCCTACGAGCAGTACTTC.

The CDR3 protein is CASSWGGRETQYF. The CDR3 DNA sequence: TGTGCCAGCAGCTGGGGGGGGCGAGAGACCCAGTACTTC. The gene calls are TRBV7-9 and TRBJ2-5; possible D gene TRBD2, 7 bases. The CDR3 runs 13 residues. In germline, CDR1 is SEHNR, CDR2 FQNEAQ (reference sequence). V was pared by 4 bases and J by 4 bases, with 10 bases between.

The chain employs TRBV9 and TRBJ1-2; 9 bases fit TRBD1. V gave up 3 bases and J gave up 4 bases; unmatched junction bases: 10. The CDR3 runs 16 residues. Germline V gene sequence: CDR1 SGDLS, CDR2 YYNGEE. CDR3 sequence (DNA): TGTGCCAGCAGCGCTCGAGACAGGGGGTTGCTCTATGGCTACACCTTC. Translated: CASSARDRGLLYGYTF.

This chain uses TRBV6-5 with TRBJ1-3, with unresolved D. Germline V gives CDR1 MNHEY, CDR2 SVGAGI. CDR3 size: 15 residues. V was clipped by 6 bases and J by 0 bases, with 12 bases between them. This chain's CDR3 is CASRETGSSGNTIYF. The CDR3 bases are TGTGCCAGCAGAGAGACGGGAAGCTCTGGAAACACCATATATTTT.